What follows are 13 T cell receptor beta chains derived from one specimen sequenced in a study of siplizumab effects on memory and regulatory T cells. The table came from immunoSEQ multiplex PCR; TCRdb's copy has only in-frame clones and leaves some out. The repertoire holds roughly 62,000 clones, 90% to 95% seen once, with 35% to 45% in the top ten. Material for sequencing was CD8+ T cells sorted from blood. These receptors all stem from a human donor in good health.

This chain connects TRBV27 to TRBJ1-2; 8 bases map to TRBD1. Germline CDR1 is MNHEY and CDR2 is SMNVEV (reference sequence). The CDR3 runs to 15 residues. Trimming at V came to 3 bases and at J to 4 bases, leaving 7 bases not matched to a gene. The CDR3 sequence is CASSFDMGTGYGYTF. In DNA, the CDR3 is TGTGCCAGCAGTTTCGATATGGGGACAGGCTATGGCTACACCTTC.

The CDR3 loop is CASSPTSGRQETQYF. The CDR3 DNA sequence: TGTGCCAGCAGTCCAACTAGCGGACGCCAAGAGACCCAGTACTTC. The rearrangement joins TRBV2 to TRBJ2-5; 8 bases match TRBD2. The length of the CDR3 is 15 residues. The J segment lost 1 base and the V segment lost 5 bases, leaving 6 bases of the junction unmatched. Germline V gene sequence: CDR1 SNHLY, CDR2 FYNNEI.

This clone was recorded only once. The chain employs TRBV29-1 and TRBJ1-2; 7 bases fit TRBD1. Germline lookup yields CDR1 SQVTM and CDR2 ANQGSEA. V lost 3 bases and J lost 0; bases outside the gene matches: 7. The CDR3 sequence is 15 residues long. CDR3 DNA: TGCAGCGTTGAGGGGACAGTCGAGACTAACTATGGCTACACCTTC. It is translated as CSVEGTVETNYGYTF.

V gene TRBV9 combines with J gene TRBJ2-1; 7 nucleotides match TRBD2. Germline V CDR1 and CDR2: SGDLS, YYNGEE. The CDR3 has 13 residues. The ends lost 3 bases at V and 9 bases at J; junction bases unmatched: 6. This CDR3 is CASSARGESEQFF. The CDR3 DNA reads as TGTGCCAGCAGCGCTCGGGGGGAGAGTGAGCAGTTCTTC.

The V call is TRBV7-3, the J call TRBJ1-6; TRBD1 is a possible D gene (5 bases). V was clipped by 0 bases and J by 8 bases, with 17 bases between them. Germline assignment: CDR1 SGHTA and CDR2 FQGTGA. The CDR3 contains 17 residues. CDR3: CASSLTPRQGGDSPLHF. The CDR3 region has the DNA TGTGCCAGCAGCTTAACGCCTCGCCAGGGAGGTGATTCACCCCTCCACTTT.

The chain carries TRBV5-1 and TRBJ2-7; 7 bases are a match to TRBD2. Germline trimming cut 0 bases from V and 3 bases from J; bases unmatched to any gene: 3. Germline values: CDR1 SGHRS, CDR2 YFSETQ. The CDR3 length is 14 residues. CDR3 nucleotides: TGCGCCAGCAGCTTGGCGGGGGGAAACTACGAGCAGTACTTC. The encoded protein is CASSLAGGNYEQYF.

The V call is TRBV5-5, the J call TRBJ2-7; D is tentatively TRBD1 or TRBD2 (5 bases each). Germline V lookup: CDR1 SGHKS, CDR2 YYEKEE (reference sequence). The CDR3 has 13 residues. The germline V and J ends were trimmed by 4 bases and 3 bases, with 11 bases remaining between them. The CDR3, as DNA: TGTGCCAGCAGCCTCGGGGCTAGCTACGAGCAGTACTTC. This gives the protein CASSLGASYEQYF.

The V call is TRBV5-1, the J call TRBJ2-1, with TRBD1 as a possible D gene (6 bases). The CDR3 consists of 13 residues. Germline assignment: CDR1 SGHRS and CDR2 YFSETQ. V lost 3 bases, J lost 4 bases, and 8 bases lay in between. This CDR3 is CASSSGQYNEQFF. CDR3 nucleotides: TGCGCCAGCAGCTCCGGACAGTACAATGAGCAGTTCTTC.

CDR3 in DNA: TGCGCCAGCAGCTTGGTTGGGGGTAACTACGAGCAGTACTTC. As protein: CASSLVGGNYEQYF. The chain joins TRBV5-1 to TRBJ2-7, with D possibly called TRBD1 or TRBD2 (5 bases each). V gave up 0 bases and J gave up 3 bases, with 10 bases separating them. Germline assignment: CDR1 SGHRS and CDR2 YFSETQ. CDR3 length: 14 amino acids.

The chain couples TRBV10-1 to TRBJ2-7, with 7 bases that match TRBD1. The CDR3 is 15 amino acids. Germline CDR1 is WNHNN and CDR2 is SYGVQD (reference sequence). After removal of 0 bases from V and 4 bases from J, the junction contained 6 bases not matched to a gene. CDR3 sequence reads: CASSESGTATYEQYF. The CDR3, as DNA: TGCGCCAGCAGTGAGTCAGGGACAGCGACGTACGAGCAGTACTTC.

The chain employs TRBV7-3 and TRBJ2-3; no clear D gene. The CDR3 sequence is 16 residues long. Per the germline V gene, CDR1 is SGHTA and CDR2 is FQGTGA. V shed 5 bases and J shed 6 bases, with 21 bases lying between them. The CDR3 reads CASSPTANPRSDTQYF. CDR3 nucleotide sequence: TGTGCCAGCAGCCCCACCGCGAATCCTAGATCCGATACGCAGTATTTT.

The CDR3 loop is CSVPADLAKNIQYF. The DNA for the CDR3 is TGCAGCGTTCCAGCAGACCTAGCCAAAAACATTCAGTACTTC. This rearrangement joins TRBV29-1 to TRBJ2-4; D gene unclear. Between the trimmed V and J ends, which lost 5 bases and 0 bases, there was a span of 11 bases. Germline V gene lookup returns CDR1 SQVTM and CDR2 ANQGSEA. CDR3 length: 14 residues.

The V gene is TRBV2, the J gene TRBJ2-7; a weak D match, TRBD2 (6 bases). Germline-derived CDR1 and CDR2 are SNHLY and FYNNEI. The CDR3 is made up of 13 amino acids. Between the trimmed V and J ends, which lost 6 bases and 4 bases, there was a span of 13 bases. CDR3 in DNA: TGTGCCAGCAGCGTGGGGGGAAGATACGAGCAGTACTTC. Encoded protein: CASSVGGRYEQYF.